This T cell receptor (beta chain) came from a study of beta chain features in type 1 diabetes. As every portion of the isolated RNA was reverse transcribed, the sequencing read expressed TCRB transcripts. Sequencing used immunoSEQ multiplex PCR; TCRdb keeps in-frame clones, though not all of them. The data contain 970,000 or so clones, roughly 15% of them seen just once; the ten biggest clones take up 0.02% to 0.03%. This CDR3 comprises 15 residues. The germline V gene has CDR1 LNHDA and CDR2 SQIVND (reference sequence). V was clipped by 4 bases and J by 7 bases, with 17 bases between them. This clone showed up just a few times.

The clonotype was recovered from a woman aged 18-29 years in good health. Sequenced material: naive CD4+ T cells from blood. The V gene is TRBV19, the J gene TRBJ2-1; tentative D call: TRBD2 (6 bases). The chain's CDR3 is CASSNRETLGNEQFF. As DNA, the CDR3 is TGTGCCAGTAGTAACCGGGAGACCCTCGGAAATGAGCAGTTCTTC.